This T cell receptor beta chain came from a study of blood T cell repertoires in COVID-19 (dated by TCRdb to the early 2020s). Regarding the research as a whole: Samples from collaborators originated in the United States, Italy and Spain and spanned both the acute and convalescent phases of COVID-19. Deeply sampled blood TCRbeta repertoires from subjects exposed to, actively infected with, or recovered from COVID-19 were included in the dataset. The sample metadata nearly always contained a de-identified subject ID, COVID-19 status, age in years and sex. Where HLA class I and class II types were available, the types were taken from metadata supplied by the sample provider, not from assay-based typing. The repertoires were released in a freely available public database intended as a resource for research on the immune response to SARS-CoV-2. The prospective study material was composed of cDNA or gDNA derived from T cells, B-cell-depleted T cells, or PBMCs. The samples were drawn from the first 160 participants of the ongoing ImmuneRACE study and from 1,254 subjects provided by 6 global collaborators. General study outcomes and caveats: Clinical and demographic metadata were provided uncurated, with the amount varying by source and participant.

Inclusive of the bounding cysteine and phenylalanine, the CDR3 is 16 residues long. Only CDR3 DNA is held: 48 bases, read in frame from base 1. From the germline V gene, CDR1 is SGDLS and CDR2 is YYNGEE. Clipping removes 5 bases from V and 6 bases from J, with 15 as the unmatched junction base count. Only a few counts were recorded for this clone. Its specific antigen is unknown. Per-base quality was not reported, and no clone a single base away is much larger than it. TCRbeta CDR3 regions were amplified from genomic DNA by means of the immunoSEQ Assay, a bias-controlled multiplex PCR. The study's own analysis went as follows. Nucleated cell counts per sample were estimated from amplification of reference gene primers within the assay. To quantify the absolute abundance of each unique TCRbeta CDR3 rearrangement, sequence reads were collapsed and filtered. For each sample, productive Simpson clonality was calculated as the square root of Simpson's diversity index across productive rearrangements. TCRdb retrieved this table from immuneACCESS and kept in-frame rearrangements only. Not all clones are present; in checked studies, unresolved V genes account for under half, and no reason is known for the remainder. Clone size and the V and J calls come from that table; the DNA yielded D and trimming. The sample table holds 300,000 to 400,000 clones, of which roughly 90% were seen once. The ten largest clonotypes hold around 0.91% of the sample.

Participants in the prospective study were enrolled through a virtual design, were aged roughly 18 to 100 years, and lived in approximately 25 United States geographic areas. In the prospective study, participants were assigned to cohorts based on the clinical history participants reported in a screening survey and a study questionnaire. Each participant in the prospective study had whole blood, serum and a nasopharyngeal or oropharyngeal swab collected by mobile phlebotomists. Over a roughly 2-month period, participants in the prospective study had the option of providing additional blood draws and questionnaires. Prospective study blood samples were shipped either frozen or at room temperature before DNA extraction.

This clonotype originated in a woman aged 30 to 39 with acute COVID-19. The chain is encoded by TRBV9 joined to TRBJ2-7, with 9 central nucleotides matching TRBD1. The source material was PBMCs or T cells enriched from blood (not recorded which). The CDR3 amino acid sequence is: CASRNRDRDFFCEQYF. The sequenced DNA: TGTGCCAGCAGAAACCGGGACAGGGACTTCTTTTGCGAGCAGTACTTC.